This T cell receptor beta chain was captured in a study of monozygotic twins with inflammatory bowel disease. Blood samples measuring more than 2 ml were taken per donor. Study observations and caveats: Among T cells, the various subtypes were not distinguishable. Discordant twins had repertoire similarity that did not differ from that of concordant twins, possibly from limited power.

In regard to this clonotype: Its target is unknown.

Reprocessing the 5' RACE reads, TCRdb reports a single entry for every CDR3 protein and omits DNA. The table lists around 99,000 distinct CDR3 sequences. Germline V lookup: CDR1 MGHRA, CDR2 YSYEKL. The CDR3 has 15 residues. V gene TRBV4-1 combines with J gene TRBJ2-2; the TRBD1 assignment by TCRdb is unverifiable without DNA. The receptor was isolated from a human donor with ulcerative colitis or Crohn's disease, or a healthy co-twin of an affected twin (not recorded which). Source material: blood. This chain's CDR3 is CASSQSGSLTGELFF.